These 22 T cell receptor beta chains share one sample of origin, sequenced in a study of shared clonotypes between healthy human individuals (dated by TCRdb to 2018 to 2020). Library creation used the immunoSEQ multiplex PCR assay. The clones in this table, taken by TCRdb from immuneACCESS, are in-frame only. Not every clone is retained; where verified, under half of the shortfall comes from an unresolved V gene, and the cause of the rest is unknown. The sample has some 2,100,000 clones on record, approximately 95% of them singletons. The top ten clones comprise less than 0.15% of the sample. Sequencing was done on a sample of naive CD4+ T cells sorted from blood. The cell subset or site label for this specimen denotes: CD45RA+ positively selected. The receptor source for this set is a man between 18 and 35 years old in good health.

The gene calls are TRBV7-2 and TRBJ1-3; D is uncertain. V was cut by 5 bases and J by 1 base, with 9 bases left in between. CDR3 length equals 14 residues. Looked up from germline, CDR1 is SGHTA and CDR2 is FQGNSA. This chain's CDR3 is CASSLFRSGNTIYF. DNA for the CDR3: TGTGCCAGCAGCCTCTTCCGGTCTGGAAACACCATATATTTT.

The CDR3 nucleotides are TGCGCCAGCAGCTCGGTGGGAGGAGGCGAGCAGTACTTC. The encoded protein is CASSSVGGGEQYF. The rearrangement links TRBV5-1 to TRBJ2-7; D perhaps matches TRBD2 (6 bases). CDR1 is SGHRS, CDR2 YFSETQ, per germline. CDR3 length equals 13 residues. Trimming pared 3 bases from V and 6 bases from J, leaving 13 bases between.

Regarding this clone: The sample contains more than one DNA sequence encoding this CDR3. V usage is TRBV5-1 and J usage is TRBJ2-1, with TRBD1 matching over 7 bases. The CDR3 totals 15 residues. CDR1 SGHRS and CDR2 YFSETQ come from the germline V gene. V trimming: 2 bases; J trimming: 4 bases; junction bases outside the gene matches: 6. For the CDR3, the DNA is TGCGCCAGCAGCTTAGGGGACAGCTTATACAATGAGCAGTTCTTC. Protein: CASSLGDSLYNEQFF. The variable domain in full, with the rest retrieved from reference TRBV5-1 and TRBJ2-1, is KAGVTQTPRYLIKTRGQQVTLSCSPISGHRSVSWYQQTPGQGLQFLFEYFSETQRNKGNFPGRFSGRQFSNSRSEMNVSTLELGDSALYLCASSLGDSLYNEQFFGPGTRLTVL.

This chain joins TRBV5-4 and TRBJ1-4, with a weak D call TRBD1 (5 bases). V was pared by 0 bases and J by 8 bases, with 11 bases between. The CDR3 runs to 14 residues. Germline CDR1 is SGHNT and CDR2 is YYREEE (reference sequence). Here the CDR3 reads CASSLVGVGEKLFF. As DNA, the CDR3 is TGTGCCAGCAGCTTGGTGGGGGTTGGAGAAAAACTGTTTTTT.

The chain has TRBV6-5 and TRBJ2-1; possibly TRBD1 for D (5 bases). The CDR3 is 15 amino acids. Germline assignment: CDR1 MNHEY and CDR2 SVGAGI. Deletions cut 6 bases from V and 0 bases from J, with 12 bases between. CDR3 region: CASRDTGVSYNEQFF. For the CDR3, the DNA is TGTGCCAGCAGGGACACAGGAGTCTCCTACAATGAGCAGTTCTTC.

The chain couples TRBV10-1 to TRBJ2-2, with a weak D call TRBD1 (5 bases). The CDR3 runs 15 residues. Trimming removed 2 bases at V and 6 bases at J, with 13 bases between. Germline V gene sequence: CDR1 WNHNN, CDR2 SYGVQD (reference sequence). The CDR3 DNA is TGCGCCAGCAGTGAGGCCAGGGTATCGGCCGGGGAGCTGTTTTTT. Amino acids: CASSEARVSAGELFF.

The V gene is TRBV9, the J gene TRBJ1-5, with D uncertain. Trimming stripped 0 bases from V and 9 bases from J, with 13 bases between. This CDR3 is 14 amino acids long. CDR1 is SGDLS and CDR2 is YYNGEE in the germline V gene. CDR3 amino acids: CASSVDGDGRPQHF. In DNA form, the CDR3 reads TGTGCCAGCAGCGTAGATGGTGACGGTCGGCCCCAGCATTTT.

The J gene is TRBJ1-2, the V gene TRBV9, with D unclear. Germline CDR1 is SGDLS and CDR2 is YYNGEE. V was cut by 0 bases and J by 5 bases, with 14 bases left in between. The CDR3 is made up of 15 amino acids. For the CDR3, the DNA is TGTGCCAGCAGCGTAGAAGGCGGCATCTTATATGGCTACACCTTC. It specifies CASSVEGGILYGYTF.

The V and J genes are TRBV10-3 and TRBJ2-3; D possibly corresponds to TRBD1 (7 bases). Deletions cut 4 bases from V and 5 bases from J, with 19 bases between. The V gene's germline CDR1 is ENHRY and CDR2 SYGVKD. The CDR3 is 16 residues long. CDR3 sequence (DNA): TGTGCCATCAGTGGTTTTCAGGGGGGTGAGATAGATACGCAGTATTTT. As protein: CAISGFQGGEIDTQYF.

The CDR3 here is CASSQVPGSSSYEQYF. The CDR3 DNA reads as TGTGCCAGCAGCCAAGTTCCCGGGTCTAGCTCCTACGAGCAGTACTTC. V usage is TRBV4-2 and J usage is TRBJ2-7; D is unresolved. CDR1 is LGHNA, CDR2 YNFKEQ, per germline. V lost 1 base, J lost 0 bases, and 13 bases lay in between. This CDR3 spans 16 amino acids.

The V and J genes are TRBV4-2 and TRBJ1-6; 9 bases match TRBD1. Germline values: CDR1 LGHNA, CDR2 YNFKEQ. This CDR3 spans 15 amino acids. V shed 0 bases and J 9 bases; nucleotides not matched to a gene: 3. In DNA, the CDR3 is TGTGCCAGCAGCCAAGAACGGGGACAGGGTTCACCCCTCCACTTT. Residues: CASSQERGQGSPLHF.

Points on this clone: An end of the junction does not agree with germline; a read error may underlie this. The chain has TRBV5-4 and TRBJ2-7; D remains ambiguous. Germline-derived CDR1 and CDR2 are SGHNT and YYREEE (reference sequence). This CDR3 has 15 amino acids. The CDR3 bases are TGTGCCAGCAGTTTGGCGGTAGAAAATCACTACGAGCAGTACTTC. It codes for CASSLAVENHYEQYF.

The chain uses TRBV15 and TRBJ1-5; D is undetermined. Germline V lookup: CDR1 LNHNV, CDR2 YYDKDF (reference sequence). There are 13 residues in the CDR3. Trimming stripped 0 bases from V and 9 bases from J, with 9 bases between. The CDR3 region has the DNA TGTGCCACCAGCAGAGATCTGGGTTCGCCCCAGCATTTT. Its translation is CATSRDLGSPQHF.

In its sample, this clone was seen once. V is TRBV9 and J is TRBJ2-5, with 11 bases that match TRBD2. The J segment lost 5 bases and the V segment lost 3 bases, leaving 9 bases of the junction unmatched. In germline, CDR1 is SGDLS, CDR2 YYNGEE. The CDR3 sequence is 16 residues long. The DNA for the CDR3 is TGTGCCAGCAGCGCAGGAGGGACTAGCGGTCGGGAGACCCAGTACTTC. Protein product: CASSAGGTSGRETQYF.

The chain carries TRBV9 and TRBJ2-1; 11 bases match TRBD1. The CDR3 length is 15 residues. V was clipped by 3 bases and J by 2 bases; unmatched bases: 1. The V gene's germline CDR1 is SGDLS and CDR2 YYNGEE. The CDR3 region is CASSEGQGAYNEQFF. The CDR3 DNA sequence: TGTGCCAGCAGCGAGGGACAGGGGGCCTACAATGAGCAGTTCTTC.

The chain recombines TRBV7-2 with TRBJ1-5, with 9 nucleotides matching TRBD1. This CDR3 spans 18 amino acids. After removal of 1 base from V and 0 bases from J, the junction contained 7 bases not matched to a gene. Germline V gene data show CDR1 as SGHTA and CDR2 as FQGNSA. CDR3: CASSLEGTGFYSNQPQHF. The CDR3 coding sequence is TGTGCCAGCAGCTTAGAAGGGACAGGGTTCTATAGCAATCAGCCCCAGCATTTT.

This chain connects TRBV11-2 to TRBJ2-7; TRBD1 agrees at 10 bases. The CDR3 loop spans 16 amino acids. J lost 6 bases, V lost 4 bases, and 12 bases had no gene match. Germline loops: CDR1 SGHAT, CDR2 FQNNGV. The CDR3 spells CASSSPGQGKNREQYF. CDR3 bases: TGTGCCAGCAGCTCGCCGGGACAGGGGAAGAACCGCGAGCAGTACTTC.

This chain uses TRBV6-4 with TRBJ2-5; TRBD2 agrees at 9 bases. From germline, CDR1 is MRHNA and CDR2 SNTAGT. The CDR3 has 15 residues. V was pared by 4 bases and J by 1 base, with 4 bases of the junction left unmatched. The CDR3 is CASSAISGGQETQYF. CDR3 coding DNA: TGTGCCAGCAGTGCCATTAGCGGGGGCCAAGAGACCCAGTACTTC.

V and J are TRBV15 and TRBJ1-5; 11 nucleotides align to TRBD1. The V and J ends lost 3 bases and 2 bases, in that order; junction bases with no gene match: 6. Germline lookup yields CDR1 LNHNV and CDR2 YYDKDF (reference sequence). The length of the CDR3 is 17 residues. The CDR3 DNA reads TGTGCCACCAGCAGTGACGGGACAGGGGGAGGCAATCAGCCCCAGCATTTT. Protein: CATSSDGTGGGNQPQHF.

The rearrangement links TRBV5-1 to TRBJ1-4, with D perhaps TRBD1 (6 bases). CDR1 SGHRS and CDR2 YFSETQ come from the germline V gene. This CDR3 comprises 15 residues. Deletions cut 4 bases from V and 0 bases from J, with 10 bases between. The CDR3 DNA is TGCGCCAGCAGCCCGACAGGTACAACTAATGAAAAACTGTTTTTT. It translates to CASSPTGTTNEKLFF.

The chain couples TRBV2 to TRBJ2-6, with D unclear. Trimming left V 1 base short and J 2 bases short, with 6 bases between. Germline V CDR1 and CDR2: SNHLY, FYNNEI. The CDR3 contains 15 residues. CDR3 sequence: CASSEVGTGANVLTF. Written as DNA, the CDR3 is TGTGCCAGCAGTGAAGTTGGCACTGGGGCCAACGTCCTGACTTTC.

The genes are TRBV6-6 and TRBJ2-7, with D perhaps TRBD1 (6 bases). This CDR3 has 15 residues. V lost 7 bases to trimming and J lost 1 base, with 17 bases between them. Germline-derived CDR1 and CDR2 are MNHNY and SVGAGI (reference sequence). CDR3 residues: CASKFTGIGSYEQYF. The CDR3 region has the DNA TGTGCCAGCAAATTTACAGGGATCGGGTCCTACGAGCAGTACTTC.